The text below deals with one TCR beta chain. The sample comes from a study of PD-L1 blockade in urothelial cancer. Clones were read by immunoSEQ multiplex PCR, and TCRdb kept only the in-frame ones, dropping some. The data contain some 22,000 clones, around 89% of them singletons. V gave up 4 bases and J gave up 4 bases, with 17 bases separating them. This CDR3 comprises 15 residues. The germline gives CDR1 SGHRS, CDR2 YFSETQ. The gene calls are TRBV5-1 and TRBJ1-1; D not certain. The receptor's source is a woman aged 55-75 years with urothelial cancer. The material was PBMCs, obtained around atezolizumab (anti-PD-L1) treatment. The CDR3 nucleotides read TGCGCCAGCAGCCCGGCTTTTAGTTGGAGCACTGAAGCTTTCTTT. It encodes CASSPAFSWSTEAFF. The complete variable domain, with remaining parts taken from reference TRBV5-1 and TRBJ1-1, reads KAGVTQTPRYLIKTRGQQVTLSCSPISGHRSVSWYQQTPGQGLQFLFEYFSETQRNKGNFPGRFSGRQFSNSRSEMNVSTLELGDSALYLCASSPAFSWSTEAFFGQGTRLTVV.